This TCR beta chain was captured in a study of blood T cell repertoires in COVID-19 (TCRdb year 2020). For the wider study: Samples covering the acute and convalescent phases of COVID-19 were provided by collaborators in the United States, Italy and Spain. The material from the prospective study consisted of cDNA or gDNA derived from T cells, B-cell-depleted T cells, or PBMCs. Deeply sampled blood TCRbeta repertoires from subjects exposed to, actively infected with, or recovered from COVID-19 were included in the dataset. The repertoires were made available in a free public database intended to serve as a resource for research on the immune response to SARS-CoV-2. The samples were drawn from the first 160 participants of the ongoing ImmuneRACE study and from 1,254 subjects provided by 6 global collaborators. Nearly every sample came with metadata listing a de-identified subject ID, COVID-19 status, age in years and sex. Where available, HLA class I and class II types were obtained from metadata supplied by the sample provider rather than from assay-based typing. Results and caveats for the whole study, not just this receptor: Clinical and demographic metadata were provided uncurated, with the amount varying by source and participant.

Collaborating institutions collected whole blood in K2EDTA tubes following their own protocols. For TCRbeta analysis, collaborator samples were shipped as frozen whole blood, as isolated PBMCs, or as DNA extracted from either sample type. The immunoSEQ Assay, a bias-controlled multiplex PCR, was used to amplify TCRbeta CDR3 regions from genomic DNA. On the authors' methods: Nucleated cell counts per sample were estimated from amplification of reference gene primers within the assay. To quantify the absolute abundance of each unique TCRbeta CDR3 rearrangement, sequence reads were collapsed and filtered. For each sample, productive Simpson clonality was calculated by taking the square root of Simpson's diversity index across productive rearrangements. The source is immuneACCESS, and TCRdb retained only in-frame sequences with V and J called. Part of the clones is not carried over; for the studies checked, unresolved V genes explain less than half of this, and the remainder is unexplained. That table supplies the V and J calls and clone size; D and trimming were determined from the DNA. This sample comprises about 81,000 clones, approximately 78% of them detected only once. Together, the top ten hold around 7.2% of the sample.

This clone was seen more than once but under ten times. Its binding antigen is unknown. No base qualities exist here, and no much larger clone lies one base off it. From the cysteine through the phenylalanine, the CDR3 covers 15 amino acids. The sequence is cut down to CDR3 DNA, 45 bases in frame from base 1. V drops 6 bases and J drops 0 bases, leaving 11 bases in between. Based on the germline V gene, the CDR1 and CDR2 sequences are SGHTA and FQGNSA. The V and J genes are TRBV7-2 and TRBJ1-4; a weak D assignment points to TRBD1 (5 bases agree). Material: peripheral blood. The clonotype originates from a human donor in a cohort sampled during active COVID-19. The nucleotide sequence is given as TGTGCCAGCAGTCCTCAGGGTGCAACTAATGAAAAACTGTTTTTT. Its protein product is CASSPQGATNEKLFF.